Listed here are 20 T cell receptor beta chains from one sample, sequenced in a study of cytomegalovirus exposure and HLA in healthy donors. In the PCR, 60 Vbeta and 13 Jbeta primers were used. Repertoires were generated with immunoSEQ multiplex PCR, while TCRdb's copy carries only in-frame clones and drops some. The table records fewer than 120,000 clones, nearly 80% of them present only once. Sequenced sample: PBMCs. Receptors originate from a woman aged 25 to 45 in good health and CMV-seronegative.

This clone was recorded a few times. The CDR3 region has the DNA TGTGCCAGTAGTATTCGTCAGGGAACGTACGAGCAGTACTTC. This codes for CASSIRQGTYEQYF. The rearrangement uses TRBV19 and TRBJ2-7; the D gene is possibly TRBD1 (5 bases). The CDR3 runs to 14 residues. V shed 3 bases and J shed 4 bases, with 13 bases lying between them. Per germline, CDR1 LNHDA and CDR2 SQIVND (reference sequence). The full variable domain, its missing parts supplied by reference TRBV19 and TRBJ2-7, is DGGITQSPKYLFRKEGQNVTLSCEQNLNHDAMYWYRQDPGQGLRLIYYSQIVNDFQKGDIAEGYSVSREKKESFPLTVTSAQKNPTAFYLCASSIRQGTYEQYFGPGTRLTVT.

The J gene is TRBJ2-3, the V gene TRBV4-3; no reliable D call. V dropped 4 bases and J dropped 2 bases, with 7 bases sitting between them. This CDR3 contains 13 residues. Germline lookup yields CDR1 LGHNA and CDR2 YSLEER. CDR3: CASSPSTTDTQYF. CDR3 sequence (DNA): TGCGCCAGCAGCCCTAGTACCACAGATACGCAGTATTTT.

The V call is TRBV7-9, the J call TRBJ1-4, with D perhaps matching TRBD1 (5 bases). The ends were cut back, 8 bases at V and 0 bases at J, with 22 bases in the middle. Germline V lookup: CDR1 SEHNR, CDR2 FQNEAQ (reference sequence). CDR3 length equals 18 residues. This CDR3 is CASFGGEADLATNEKLFF. The DNA for the CDR3 is TGTGCCAGCTTCGGGGGGGAGGCCGACCTTGCAACTAATGAAAAACTGTTTTTT.

This chain connects TRBV29-1 to TRBJ1-3; D ambiguous. Germline CDR1 is SQVTM and CDR2 is ANQGSEA. This CDR3 has 14 amino acids. The ends were cut back, 4 bases at V and 4 bases at J, with 14 bases in the middle. The DNA for the CDR3 is TGCAGCGTTGGTGGGCAACTCGACGGAAACACCATATATTTT. Translation gives CSVGGQLDGNTIYF. The whole variable domain, filled in from reference TRBV29-1 and TRBJ1-3, reads SAVISQKPSRDICQRGTSLTIQCQVDSQVTMMFWYRQQPGQSLTLIATANQGSEATYESGFVIDKFPISRPNLTFSTLTVSNMSPEDSSIYLCSVGGQLDGNTIYFGEGSWLTVV.

In nucleotides, the CDR3 is TGTGCCAGCAGACAAACCGGGACAGTTCAAGAGACCCAGTACTTC. This encodes CASRQTGTVQETQYF. The V call is TRBV28, the J call TRBJ2-5, with 7 bases fitting TRBD1. V lost 6 bases, J lost 2 bases, and 9 bases stayed unmatched. CDR3 length: 15 residues. Germline V gene lookup returns CDR1 MDHEN and CDR2 SYDVKM.

This clone has a handful of counts. This sequence joins TRBV7-2 and TRBJ1-2; 7 bases are shared with TRBD1. J gave up 5 bases and V 5 bases, and 2 bases lay outside the gene matches. CDR3 size: 12 residues. Germline V lookup: CDR1 SGHTA, CDR2 FQGNSA. The CDR3 DNA reads TGTGCCAGCAGCACGACAGGGTATGGCTACACCTTC. As protein: CASSTTGYGYTF.

V and J are TRBV28 and TRBJ1-5; D is unclear. Trimming left V 2 bases short and J 5 bases short, with 13 bases between. This CDR3 spans 15 amino acids. Germline CDR1 reads MDHEN; CDR2 reads SYDVKM. The CDR3 loop is CASSLVSGNDQPQHF. Here the CDR3 DNA reads TGTGCCAGCAGTTTAGTTTCCGGGAATGATCAGCCCCAGCATTTT.

The V gene is TRBV7-2, the J gene TRBJ2-7; 9 nucleotides align to TRBD1. The germline V gene encodes CDR1 SGHTA and CDR2 FQGNSA. The V and J ends lost 1 base and 3 bases, in that order; junction bases with no gene match: 4. The CDR3 consists of 15 residues. The CDR3 reads CASSLEQGASYEQYF. The CDR3 nucleotides are TGTGCCAGCAGCTTAGAACAGGGGGCGAGCTACGAGCAGTACTTC.

The rearrangement joins TRBV2 to TRBJ2-4; 14 bases align to TRBD2. The trim removed 4 bases at V and 8 bases at J, leaving 7 bases unmatched. The CDR3 is made up of 16 amino acids. Germline CDR1 SNHLY, CDR2 FYNNEI. CDR3 sequence: CASSAGTSGSRDIQYF. CDR3 DNA sequence: TGTGCCAGCAGTGCCGGGACTAGCGGGAGTAGGGACATTCAGTACTTC.

The chain employs TRBV4-2 and TRBJ2-5; D is perhaps TRBD1 (6 bases). Germline loops: CDR1 LGHNA, CDR2 YNFKEQ. Trimming cost V 0 bases and J 0 bases, with 17 bases left between them. CDR3 length: 18 residues. As DNA, the CDR3 is TGTGCCAGCAGCCAAGATTGGGGCCAAGGGACATACCAAGAGACCCAGTACTTC. Translated, it gives CASSQDWGQGTYQETQYF.

This clone was found a few times. This chain connects TRBV7-9 to TRBJ1-4, with no clear D. The ends were cut back, 6 bases at V and 5 bases at J, with 16 bases in the middle. Germline V gene data show CDR1 as SEHNR and CDR2 as FQNEAQ (reference sequence). The CDR3 spans 15 residues. The DNA of the CDR3 is TGTGCCAGCAGTGCGGGGAGGGCGCGGAATGAAAAACTGTTTTTT. Protein product: CASSAGRARNEKLFF.

This clone has just one count. This chain joins TRBV29-1 and TRBJ1-2; TRBD1 matches 9 bases. CDR1 and CDR2 (germline): SQVTM, ANQGSEA. The CDR3 is made up of 12 amino acids. Unmatched junction bases numbered 11, after V lost 5 bases and J lost 13 bases. CDR3 sequence reads: CSVLTGGERSTF. The CDR3, as DNA: TGCAGCGTTCTGACAGGGGGGGAAAGAAGCACCTTC.

With respect to this clone: Different DNA sequences within this sample yield the same CDR3. The chain is built from TRBV7-3 and TRBJ1-1; 7 nucleotides line up with TRBD1. The germline V gene has CDR1 SGHTA and CDR2 FQGTGA. V was clipped by 2 bases and J by 1 base; unmatched bases: 1. This CDR3 comprises 14 residues. CDR3 loop: CASSLGTENTEAFF. In nucleotides, the CDR3 is TGTGCCAGCAGCTTAGGGACAGAGAACACTGAAGCTTTCTTT.

This chain connects TRBV7-2 to TRBJ2-7, with D unclear. Trimming took off 0 bases at V and 1 base at J, with 10 bases between the two ends. CDR1 is SGHTA, CDR2 FQGNSA, per germline. The CDR3 extends over 15 amino acids. For the CDR3, the DNA is TGTGCCAGCAGCTTAGCGGCAGGAATGTCCTACGAGCAGTACTTC. Its translation is CASSLAAGMSYEQYF.

The chain is built from TRBV27 and TRBJ1-1; maybe TRBD1 (6 bases). Between the trimmed V and J ends, which lost 6 bases and 5 bases, there was a span of 13 bases. This CDR3 is built from 13 residues. The germline gives CDR1 MNHEY, CDR2 SMNVEV (reference sequence). CDR3 bases: TGTGCCAGCAGGTACACAGGGCGTACTGAAGCTTTCTTT. It is translated as CASRYTGRTEAFF.

The chain is built from TRBV29-1 and TRBJ1-1, with TRBD1 as a possible D gene (6 bases). The CDR3 consists of 12 residues. Trimming stripped 4 bases from V and 5 bases from J, with 11 bases between. Per germline, CDR1 SQVTM and CDR2 ANQGSEA. The CDR3 region is CSVVRTGTEAFF. CDR3 DNA sequence: TGCAGCGTTGTTCGAACAGGGACTGAAGCTTTCTTT.

V gene TRBV6-5 combines with J gene TRBJ2-5; D remains unclear. The J call is in doubt because the DNA end fits TRBJ2-7 better. Germline V gene sequence: CDR1 MNHEY, CDR2 SVGAGI. The length of the CDR3 is 12 residues. CDR3 loop: CASRKNSYEQYF. The CDR3 DNA reads as TGTGCCAGCAGAAAGAACTCCTACGAGCAGTACTTC.

The V gene is TRBV28, the J gene TRBJ1-1, with D unresolved. The CDR3 is 13 residues long. Trimming removed 6 bases at V and 1 base at J, with 9 bases between. Germline CDR1 and CDR2: MDHEN and SYDVKM. The CDR3, as DNA: TGTGCCAGCAGGAGTAACGGGAACACTGAAGCTTTCTTT. As protein: CASRSNGNTEAFF.

The chain couples TRBV29-1 to TRBJ2-7; 14 bases align to TRBD2. This CDR3 is 15 amino acids long. Germline loops: CDR1 SQVTM, CDR2 ANQGSEA. J gave up 1 base and V 6 bases, and 5 bases lay outside the gene matches. The CDR3 loop reads CSVGTSGGLSYEQYF. CDR3 coding DNA: TGCAGCGTGGGGACTAGCGGGGGCCTATCCTACGAGCAGTACTTC.

J is TRBJ1-2 and V is TRBV4-3; TRBD1 agrees at 9 bases. V lost 1 base to trimming and J lost 4 bases; unmatched junction nucleotides: 4. This CDR3 is 15 amino acids long. In germline, CDR1 is LGHNA, CDR2 YSLEER. The CDR3 nucleotides are TGCGCCAGCAGCCAAGGGACAGGGGCTTCCTATGGCTACACCTTC. Translating gives CASSQGTGASYGYTF.